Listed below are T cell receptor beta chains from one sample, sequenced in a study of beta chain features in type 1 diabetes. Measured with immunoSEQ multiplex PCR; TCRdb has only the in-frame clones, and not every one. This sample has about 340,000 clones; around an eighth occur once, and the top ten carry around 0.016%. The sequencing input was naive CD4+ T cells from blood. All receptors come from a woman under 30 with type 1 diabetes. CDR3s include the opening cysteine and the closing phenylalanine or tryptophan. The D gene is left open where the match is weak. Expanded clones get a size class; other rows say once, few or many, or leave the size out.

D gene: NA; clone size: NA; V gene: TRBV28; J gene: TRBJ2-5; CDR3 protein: CASSLGLYQETQYF; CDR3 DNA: TGTGCCAGCAGTTTGGGGCTTTATCAAGAGACCCAGTACTTC
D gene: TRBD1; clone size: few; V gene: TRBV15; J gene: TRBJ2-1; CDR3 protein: CATSARTGWSYNEQFF; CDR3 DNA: TGTGCCACCAGCGCGCGGACAGGGTGGTCCTACAATGAGCAGTTCTTC
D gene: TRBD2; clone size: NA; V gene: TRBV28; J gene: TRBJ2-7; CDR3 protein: CATQTSGSPYEQYF; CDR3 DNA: TGTGCCACCCAGACTAGCGGGAGTCCCTACGAGCAGTACTTC
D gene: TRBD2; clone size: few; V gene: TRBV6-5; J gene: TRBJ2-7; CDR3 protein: CASSPTSVGSYEQYF; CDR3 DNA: TGTGCCAGCAGTCCTACTAGCGTTGGGTCCTACGAGCAGTACTTC
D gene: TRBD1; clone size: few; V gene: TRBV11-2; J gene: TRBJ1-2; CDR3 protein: CASSLGTGTYGYTF; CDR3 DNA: TGTGCCAGCAGCTTGGGGACAGGGACCTATGGCTACACCTTC
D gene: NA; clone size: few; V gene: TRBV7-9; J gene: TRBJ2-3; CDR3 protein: CASSLRGRTDTQYF; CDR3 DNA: TGTGCCAGCAGCCTTAGAGGGAGAACAGATACGCAGTATTTT
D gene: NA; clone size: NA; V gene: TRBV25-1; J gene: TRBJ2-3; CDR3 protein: CASSDPSRDTQYF; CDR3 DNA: TGTGCCAGCAGTGACCCCTCGCGTGATACGCAGTATTTT
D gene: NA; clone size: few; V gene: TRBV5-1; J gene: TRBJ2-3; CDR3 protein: CASNAGTVTDTQYF; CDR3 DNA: TGCGCCAGCAATGCCGGGACTGTCACAGATACGCAGTATTTT
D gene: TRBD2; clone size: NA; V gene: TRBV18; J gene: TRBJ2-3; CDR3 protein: CASSPSGLGFGTDTQYF; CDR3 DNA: TGTGCCAGCTCACCGTCGGGACTAGGGTTTGGCACAGATACGCAGTATTTT
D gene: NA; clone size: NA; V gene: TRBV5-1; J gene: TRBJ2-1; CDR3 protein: CASSLSGPSYNEQFF; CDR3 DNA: TGCGCCAGCAGCCTCAGCGGCCCCTCCTACAATGAGCAGTTCTTC
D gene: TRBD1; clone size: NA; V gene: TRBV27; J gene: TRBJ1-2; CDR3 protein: CASSQGANYGYTF; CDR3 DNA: TGTGCCAGCAGTCAGGGGGCCAACTATGGCTACACCTTC
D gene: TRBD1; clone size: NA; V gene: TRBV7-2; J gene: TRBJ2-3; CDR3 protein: CASSSGQYSDTQYF; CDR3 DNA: TGTGCCAGCAGTTCGGGACAGTACTCAGATACGCAGTATTTT
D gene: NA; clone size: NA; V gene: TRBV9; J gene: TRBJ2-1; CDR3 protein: CASSVTLNEQFF; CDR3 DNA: TGTGCCAGCAGCGTAACCCTAAATGAGCAGTTCTTC
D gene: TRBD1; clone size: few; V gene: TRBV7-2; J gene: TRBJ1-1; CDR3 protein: CASSSTGGVRANTEAFF; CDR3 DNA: TGTGCCAGCAGCTCGACAGGGGGTGTGAGGGCGAACACTGAAGCTTTCTTT
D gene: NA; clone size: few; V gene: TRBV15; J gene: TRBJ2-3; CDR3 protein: CATSSWVLEADTQYF; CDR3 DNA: TGTGCCACCAGCAGTTGGGTTTTAGAGGCAGATACGCAGTATTTT
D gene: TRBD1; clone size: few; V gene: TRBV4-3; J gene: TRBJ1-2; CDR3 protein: CASSQEDRGYYGYTF; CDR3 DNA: TGCGCCAGCAGCCAGGAGGACAGGGGCTACTATGGCTACACCTTC
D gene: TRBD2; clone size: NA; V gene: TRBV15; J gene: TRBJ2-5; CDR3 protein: CATSREITGLAGAWETQYF; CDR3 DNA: TGTGCCACCAGCAGAGAAATCACGGGACTAGCGGGAGCTTGGGAGACCCAGTACTTC
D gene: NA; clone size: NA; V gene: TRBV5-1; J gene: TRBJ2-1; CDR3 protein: CASSYPRGGVSSYNEQFF; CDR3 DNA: TGCGCCAGCAGCTACCCTCGTGGCGGGGTTAGCTCCTACAATGAGCAGTTCTTC
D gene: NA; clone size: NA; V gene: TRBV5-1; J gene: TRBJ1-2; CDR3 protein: CASSFFQDYGYTF; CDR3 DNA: TGCGCCAGCAGCTTCTTCCAGGACTATGGCTACACCTTC
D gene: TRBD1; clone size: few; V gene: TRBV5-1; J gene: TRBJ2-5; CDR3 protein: CASSPGQAKETQYF; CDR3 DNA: TGCGCCAGCAGCCCGGGACAGGCAAAAGAGACCCAGTACTTC
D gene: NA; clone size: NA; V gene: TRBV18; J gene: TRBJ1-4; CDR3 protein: CASSPTSGLGGEKLFF; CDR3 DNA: TGTGCCAGCTCCCCCACCTCGGGCCTAGGAGGTGAAAAACTGTTTTTT
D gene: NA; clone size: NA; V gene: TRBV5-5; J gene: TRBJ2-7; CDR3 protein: CASNLGGLPYEQYF; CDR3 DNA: TGTGCCAGCAACCTTGGGGGCCTTCCCTACGAGCAGTACTTC
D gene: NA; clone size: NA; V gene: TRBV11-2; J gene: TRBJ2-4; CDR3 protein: CASSLGLQAGKNIQYF; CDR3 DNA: TGTGCCAGCAGCTTAGGTCTCCAGGCGGGCAAAAACATTCAGTACTTC
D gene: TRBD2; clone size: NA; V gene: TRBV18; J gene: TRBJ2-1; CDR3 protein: CASSVLTSGSGDEQFF; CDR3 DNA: TGTGCCAGCTCAGTCCTGACTAGCGGGAGTGGGGATGAGCAGTTCTTC
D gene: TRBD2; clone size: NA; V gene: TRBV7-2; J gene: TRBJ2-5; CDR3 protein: CASSWGLAGVVETQYF; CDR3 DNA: TGTGCCAGCAGCTGGGGACTAGCGGGAGTAGTGGAGACCCAGTACTTC
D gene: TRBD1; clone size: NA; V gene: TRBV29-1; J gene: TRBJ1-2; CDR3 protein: CSVQGVGYGYTF; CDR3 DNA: TGCAGCGTGCAGGGGGTCGGCTATGGCTACACCTTC
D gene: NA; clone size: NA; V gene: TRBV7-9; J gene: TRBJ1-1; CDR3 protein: CASSLNAASGEAFF; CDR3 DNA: TGTGCCAGCAGCTTAAACGCCGCGAGCGGTGAAGCTTTCTTT
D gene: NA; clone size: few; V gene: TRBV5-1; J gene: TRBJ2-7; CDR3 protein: CASSLREPTEGGPYEQYF; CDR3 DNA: TGCGCCAGCAGCCTACGGGAGCCGACGGAAGGAGGCCCCTACGAGCAGTACTTC
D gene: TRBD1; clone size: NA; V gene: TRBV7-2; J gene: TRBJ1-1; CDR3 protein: CASSFTGESEAFF; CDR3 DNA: TGTGCCAGCAGCTTCACAGGGGAGTCTGAAGCTTTCTTT
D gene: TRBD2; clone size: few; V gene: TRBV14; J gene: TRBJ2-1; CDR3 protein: CASSHLTGTSLGNEQFF; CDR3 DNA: TGTGCCAGCAGCCACCTAACCGGGACTAGTTTGGGCAATGAGCAGTTCTTC
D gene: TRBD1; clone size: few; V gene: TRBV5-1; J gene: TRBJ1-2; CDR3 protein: CATRTGNYGYTF; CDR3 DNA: TGCGCTACACGGACAGGGAACTATGGCTACACCTTC
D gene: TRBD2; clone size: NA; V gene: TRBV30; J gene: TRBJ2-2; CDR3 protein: CAWSLAGGRLDF; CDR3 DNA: TGTGCCTGGTCTCTAGCGGGAGGGCGTCTTGATTTT
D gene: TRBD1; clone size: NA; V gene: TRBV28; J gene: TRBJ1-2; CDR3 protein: CASSLKDRVVGYTF; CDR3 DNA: TGTGCCAGCAGTTTAAAGGACAGGGTTGTTGGCTACACCTTC
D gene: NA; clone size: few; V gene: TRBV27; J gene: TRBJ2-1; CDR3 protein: CAISRDSYNEQFF; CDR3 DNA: TGTGCCATCTCGAGGGACTCCTACAATGAGCAGTTCTTC
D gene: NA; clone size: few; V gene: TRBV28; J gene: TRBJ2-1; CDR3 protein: CASSFRYPRTLSSANEQFF; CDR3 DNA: TGTGCCAGCAGTTTTAGGTACCCCCGTACCCTTTCTAGCGCCAATGAGCAGTTCTTC
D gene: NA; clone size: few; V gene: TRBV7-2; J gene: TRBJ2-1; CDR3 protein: CASSSGLTMKQFF; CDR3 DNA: TGTGCCAGCAGCTCTGGACTGACAATGAAGCAGTTCTTC
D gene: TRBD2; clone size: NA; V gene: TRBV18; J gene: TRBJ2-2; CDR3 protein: CASSLDLGLATNTGELFF; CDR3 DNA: TGTGCCAGCTCCCTTGACCTCGGACTAGCGACGAACACCGGGGAGCTGTTTTTT
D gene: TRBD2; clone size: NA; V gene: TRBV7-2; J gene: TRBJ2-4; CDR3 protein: CASSVGLAGGNIQYF; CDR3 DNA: TGTGCCAGCAGCGTCGGACTAGCGGGAGGGAACATTCAGTACTTC
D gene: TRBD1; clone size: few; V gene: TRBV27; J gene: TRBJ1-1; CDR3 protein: CASSPRTGGEAFF; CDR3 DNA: TGTGCCAGCAGTCCCAGGACAGGAGGTGAAGCTTTCTTT
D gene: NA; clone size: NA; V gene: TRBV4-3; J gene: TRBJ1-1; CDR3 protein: CASSQVPTPNTEAFF; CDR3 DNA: TGCGCCAGCAGCCAAGTTCCGACACCTAACACTGAAGCTTTCTTT
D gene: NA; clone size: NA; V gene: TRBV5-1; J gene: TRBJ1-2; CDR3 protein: CASSFRQDGGYTF; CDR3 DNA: TGCGCCAGCAGCTTTCGCCAGGATGGCGGCTACACCTTC
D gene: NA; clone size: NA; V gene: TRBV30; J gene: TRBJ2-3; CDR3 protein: CAGEGRTPRHTQYF; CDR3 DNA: TGTGCCGGCGAAGGCCGCACCCCGAGGCATACGCAGTATTTT
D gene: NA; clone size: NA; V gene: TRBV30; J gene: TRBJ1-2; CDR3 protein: CAWQHPQGYIHGYTF; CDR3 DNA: TGTGCCTGGCAACACCCTCAGGGTTACATTCATGGCTACACCTTC
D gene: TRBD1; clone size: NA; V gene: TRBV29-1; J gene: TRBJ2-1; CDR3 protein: CSVGETGDEQFF; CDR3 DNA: TGCAGCGTTGGGGAGACAGGGGATGAGCAGTTCTTC
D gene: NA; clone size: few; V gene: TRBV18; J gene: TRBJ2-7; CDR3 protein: CASSPDRRSSYEQYF; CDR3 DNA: TGTGCCAGCTCACCAGACAGGCGAAGCTCCTACGAGCAGTACTTC
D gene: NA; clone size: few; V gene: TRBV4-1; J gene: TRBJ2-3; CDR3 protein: CASSYRLASTDTQYF; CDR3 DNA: TGCGCCAGCAGCTACAGGCTTGCCAGCACAGATACGCAGTATTTT
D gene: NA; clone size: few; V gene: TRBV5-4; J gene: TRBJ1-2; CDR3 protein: CASSSGQILQNYGYTF; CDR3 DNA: TGTGCCAGCAGCTCGGGTCAGATCCTACAAAACTATGGCTACACCTTC
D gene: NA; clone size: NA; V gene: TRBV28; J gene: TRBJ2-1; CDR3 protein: CASNREYNEQFF; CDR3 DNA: TGTGCCAGCAACAGGGAATACAATGAGCAGTTCTTC
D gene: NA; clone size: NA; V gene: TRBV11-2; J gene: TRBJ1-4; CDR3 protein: CASSLDQNEKLFF; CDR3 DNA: TGTGCCAGCAGCTTAGACCAAAATGAAAAACTGTTTTTT
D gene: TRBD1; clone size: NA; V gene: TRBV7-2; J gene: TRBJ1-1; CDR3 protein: CASSGQALNTEAFF; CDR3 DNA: TGTGCCAGCAGCGGACAGGCGTTGAACACTGAAGCTTTCTTT
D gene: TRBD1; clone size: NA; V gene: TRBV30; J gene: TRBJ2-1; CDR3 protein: CAWSVTGGRDEQFF; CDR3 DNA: TGTGCCTGGAGTGTAACAGGGGGCCGAGATGAGCAGTTCTTC
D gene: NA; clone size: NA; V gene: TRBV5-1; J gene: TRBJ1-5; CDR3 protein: CASSLGGGNQPQHF; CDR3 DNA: TGCGCCAGCAGCTTGGGGGGCGGCAATCAGCCCCAGCATTTT
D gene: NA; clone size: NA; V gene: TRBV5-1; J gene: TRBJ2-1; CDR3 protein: CASSPEERRSDEQFF; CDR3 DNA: TGCGCCAGCAGCCCAGAGGAGCGGAGATCGGATGAGCAGTTCTTC
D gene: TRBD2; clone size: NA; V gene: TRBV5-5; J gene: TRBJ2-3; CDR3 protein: CASSSGLAGGNTQYF; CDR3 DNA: TGTGCCAGCAGCTCCGGACTAGCGGGAGGTAATACGCAGTATTTT
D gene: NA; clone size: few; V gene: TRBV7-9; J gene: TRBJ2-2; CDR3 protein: CASSLASFTGELFF; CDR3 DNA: TGTGCCAGCAGCTTAGCGAGTTTCACCGGGGAGCTGTTTTTT
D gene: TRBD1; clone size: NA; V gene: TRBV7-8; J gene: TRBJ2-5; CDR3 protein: CASSSGQGTPGTQYF; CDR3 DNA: TGTGCCAGCAGCTCGGGACAGGGGACTCCAGGGACCCAGTACTTC
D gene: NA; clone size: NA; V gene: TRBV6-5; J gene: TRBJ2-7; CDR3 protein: CASSLTPSYEQYF; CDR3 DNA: TGTGCCAGCAGCCTGACACCCTCCTACGAGCAGTACTTC
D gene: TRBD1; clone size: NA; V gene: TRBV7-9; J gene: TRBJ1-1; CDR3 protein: CASSLDRYNTEAFF; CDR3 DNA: TGTGCCAGCAGCCTGGACAGGTATAACACTGAAGCTTTCTTT
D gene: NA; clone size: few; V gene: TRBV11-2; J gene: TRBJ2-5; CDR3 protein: CASSSSRSETQYF; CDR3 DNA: TGTGCCAGCAGCTCCTCTAGGAGTGAGACCCAGTACTTC
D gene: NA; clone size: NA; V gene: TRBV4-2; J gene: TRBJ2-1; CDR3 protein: CASSHSGDEQFF; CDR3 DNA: TGTGCCAGCAGCCACAGCGGCGATGAGCAGTTCTTC